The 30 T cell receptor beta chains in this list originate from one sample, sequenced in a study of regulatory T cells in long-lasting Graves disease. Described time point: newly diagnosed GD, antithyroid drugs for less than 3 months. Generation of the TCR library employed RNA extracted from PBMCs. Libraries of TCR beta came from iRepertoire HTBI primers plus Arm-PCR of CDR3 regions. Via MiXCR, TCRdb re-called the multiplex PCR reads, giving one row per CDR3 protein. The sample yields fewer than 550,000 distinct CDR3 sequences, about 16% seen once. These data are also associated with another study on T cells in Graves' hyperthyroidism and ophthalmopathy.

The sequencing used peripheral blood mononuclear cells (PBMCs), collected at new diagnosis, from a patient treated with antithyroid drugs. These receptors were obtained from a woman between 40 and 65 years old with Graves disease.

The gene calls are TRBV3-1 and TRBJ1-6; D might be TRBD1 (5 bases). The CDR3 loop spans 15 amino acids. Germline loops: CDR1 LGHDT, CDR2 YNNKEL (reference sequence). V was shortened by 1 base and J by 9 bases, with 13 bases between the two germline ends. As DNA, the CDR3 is TGTGCCAGCAGCCAAGTTCAAGGGGCAGGTTCACCCCTCCACTTT. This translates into CASSQVQGAGSPLHF.

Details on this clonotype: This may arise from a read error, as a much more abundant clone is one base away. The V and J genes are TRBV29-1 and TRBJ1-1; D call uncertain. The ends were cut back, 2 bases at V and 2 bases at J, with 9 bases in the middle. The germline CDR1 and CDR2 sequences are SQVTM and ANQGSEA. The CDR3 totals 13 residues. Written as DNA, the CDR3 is TGCAGCGTTGAATTTGCCCTCAACACTGAAGCTTTCTTT. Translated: CSVEFALNTEAFF.

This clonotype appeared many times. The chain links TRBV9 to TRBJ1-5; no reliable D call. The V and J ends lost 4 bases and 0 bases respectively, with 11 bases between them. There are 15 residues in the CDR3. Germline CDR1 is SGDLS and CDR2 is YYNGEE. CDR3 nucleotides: TGTGCCAGCAGCCGGACTGTCGATAGCAATCAGCCCCAGCATTTT. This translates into CASSRTVDSNQPQHF.

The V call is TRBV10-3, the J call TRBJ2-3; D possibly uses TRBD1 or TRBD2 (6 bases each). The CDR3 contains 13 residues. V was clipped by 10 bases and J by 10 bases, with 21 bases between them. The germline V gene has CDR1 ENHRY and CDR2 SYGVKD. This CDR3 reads CATTGGRKEAQYF. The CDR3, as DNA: TGTGCCACCACCGGGGGCCGGAAAGAGGCGCAGTATTTT.

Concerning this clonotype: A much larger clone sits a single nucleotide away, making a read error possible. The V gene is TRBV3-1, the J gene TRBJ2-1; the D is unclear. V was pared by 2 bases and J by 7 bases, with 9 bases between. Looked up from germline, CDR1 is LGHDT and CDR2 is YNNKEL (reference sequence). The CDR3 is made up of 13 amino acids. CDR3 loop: CASSQWAENEQFF. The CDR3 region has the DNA TGTGCCAGCAGCCAATGGGCGGAGAATGAGCAGTTCTTC.

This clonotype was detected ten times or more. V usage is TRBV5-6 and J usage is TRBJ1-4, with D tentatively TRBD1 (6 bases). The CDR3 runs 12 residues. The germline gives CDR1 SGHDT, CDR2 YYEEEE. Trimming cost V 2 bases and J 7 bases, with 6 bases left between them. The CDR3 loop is CASSLQGEKLFF. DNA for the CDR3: TGTGCCAGCAGCTTACAGGGTGAAAAACTGTTTTTT.

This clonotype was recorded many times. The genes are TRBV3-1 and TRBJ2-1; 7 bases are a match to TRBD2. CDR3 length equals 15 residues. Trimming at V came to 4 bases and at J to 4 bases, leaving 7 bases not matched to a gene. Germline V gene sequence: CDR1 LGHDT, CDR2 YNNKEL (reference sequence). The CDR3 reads CASSPGLLSYNEQFF. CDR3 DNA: TGTGCCAGCAGCCCGGGACTACTTTCATACAATGAGCAGTTCTTC.

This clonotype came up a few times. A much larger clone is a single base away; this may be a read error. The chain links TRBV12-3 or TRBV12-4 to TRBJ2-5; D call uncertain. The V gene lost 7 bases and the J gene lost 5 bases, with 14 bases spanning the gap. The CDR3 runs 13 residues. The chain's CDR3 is CASNLHFRETQYF. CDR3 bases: TGTGCCAGCAACCTACACTTTAGGGAGACCCAGTACTTC.

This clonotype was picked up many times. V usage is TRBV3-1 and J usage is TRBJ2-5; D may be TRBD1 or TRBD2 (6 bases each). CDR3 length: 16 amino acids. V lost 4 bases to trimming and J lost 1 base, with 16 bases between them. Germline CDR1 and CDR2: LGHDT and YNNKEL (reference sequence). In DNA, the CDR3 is TGTGCCAGCAGCCCACTTGCGGGACACATCCAAGAGACCCAGTACTTC. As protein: CASSPLAGHIQETQYF.

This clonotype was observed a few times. CDR3 DNA sequence: TGTGCCAGCAGCATGGGTGGGAGTGGCTACACCTTC. Amino acid sequence: CASSMGGSGYTF. The V and J genes are TRBV13 and TRBJ1-2; D uncertain. Trimming removed 5 bases from V and 7 bases from J, with 11 bases in between. Germline CDR1 is PRHDT and CDR2 is FYEKMQ (reference sequence). This CDR3 is 12 amino acids long. Based on the CDR3 plus reference TRBV13 and TRBJ1-2, the full variable domain is AAGVIQSPRHLIKEKRETATLKCYPIPRHDTVYWYQQGPGQDPQFLISFYEKMQSDKGSIPDRFSAQQFSDYHSELNMSSLELGDSALYFCASSMGGSGYTFGSGTRLTVV.

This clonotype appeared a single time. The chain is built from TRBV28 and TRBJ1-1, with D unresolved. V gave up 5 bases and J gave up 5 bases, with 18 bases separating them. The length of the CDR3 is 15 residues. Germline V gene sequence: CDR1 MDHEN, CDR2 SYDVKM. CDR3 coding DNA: TGTGCCAGCAGTAGTTCGGCCCTGGGTCTGACTGAAGCTTTCTTT. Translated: CASSSSALGLTEAFF.

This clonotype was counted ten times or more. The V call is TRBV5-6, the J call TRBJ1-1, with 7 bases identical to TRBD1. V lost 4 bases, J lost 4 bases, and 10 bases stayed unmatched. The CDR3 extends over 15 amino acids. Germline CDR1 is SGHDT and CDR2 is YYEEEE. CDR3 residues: CASSTIQGSGTEAFF. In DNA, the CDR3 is TGTGCCAGCAGCACTATACAGGGGTCGGGCACTGAAGCTTTCTTT.

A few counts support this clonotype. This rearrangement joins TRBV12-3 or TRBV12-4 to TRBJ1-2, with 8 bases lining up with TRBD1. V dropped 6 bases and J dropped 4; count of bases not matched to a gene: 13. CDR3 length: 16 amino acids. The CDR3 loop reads CASSPLGDRRGYGYTF. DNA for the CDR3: TGTGCCAGCAGCCCACTAGGGGACAGGCGGGGCTATGGCTACACCTTC.

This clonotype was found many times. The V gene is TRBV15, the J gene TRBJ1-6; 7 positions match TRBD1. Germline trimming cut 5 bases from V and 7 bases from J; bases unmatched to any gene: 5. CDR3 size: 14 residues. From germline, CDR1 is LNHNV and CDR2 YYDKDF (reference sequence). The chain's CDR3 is CATSRRDRNSPLHF. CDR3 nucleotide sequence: TGTGCCACCAGCCGCCGGGACAGAAATTCACCCCTCCACTTT.

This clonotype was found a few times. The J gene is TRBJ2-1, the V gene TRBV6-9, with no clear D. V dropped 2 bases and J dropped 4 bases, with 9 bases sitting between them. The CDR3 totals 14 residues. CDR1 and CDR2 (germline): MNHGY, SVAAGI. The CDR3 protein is CASSYPGTYNEQFF. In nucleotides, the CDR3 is TGTGCCAGCAGTTATCCGGGTACTTACAATGAGCAGTTCTTC.

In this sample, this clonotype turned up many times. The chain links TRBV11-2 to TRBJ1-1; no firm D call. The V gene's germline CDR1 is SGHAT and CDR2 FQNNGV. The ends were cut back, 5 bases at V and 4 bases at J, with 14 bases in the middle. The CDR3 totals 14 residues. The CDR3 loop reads CASSPSSTSTEAFF. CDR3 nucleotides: TGTGCCAGCAGCCCCAGCTCAACGAGCACTGAAGCTTTCTTT.

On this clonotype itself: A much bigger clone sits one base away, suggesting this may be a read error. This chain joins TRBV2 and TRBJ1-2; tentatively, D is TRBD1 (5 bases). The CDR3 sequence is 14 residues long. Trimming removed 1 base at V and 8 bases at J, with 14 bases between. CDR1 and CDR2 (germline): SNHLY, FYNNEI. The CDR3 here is CASSEEMTVRGYTF. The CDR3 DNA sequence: TGTGCCAGCAGTGAAGAGATGACAGTGAGGGGCTACACCTTC.

CDR3 protein: CSFRQGASYEQYF. The CDR3 DNA follows: TGCAGCTTCAGACAGGGAGCGTCCTACGAGCAGTACTTC. The chain recombines TRBV20-1 with TRBJ2-7; 7 bases line up with TRBD1. Germline V gene sequence: CDR1 DFQATT, CDR2 SNEGSKA (reference sequence). CDR3 length: 13 amino acids.

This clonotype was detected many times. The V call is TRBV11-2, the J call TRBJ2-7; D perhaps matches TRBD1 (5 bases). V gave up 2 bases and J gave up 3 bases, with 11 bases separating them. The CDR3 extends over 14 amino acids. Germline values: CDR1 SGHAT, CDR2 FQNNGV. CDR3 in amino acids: CASSLKGFSYEQYF. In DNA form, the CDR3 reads TGTGCCAGCAGCTTAAAGGGGTTCAGCTACGAGCAGTACTTC.

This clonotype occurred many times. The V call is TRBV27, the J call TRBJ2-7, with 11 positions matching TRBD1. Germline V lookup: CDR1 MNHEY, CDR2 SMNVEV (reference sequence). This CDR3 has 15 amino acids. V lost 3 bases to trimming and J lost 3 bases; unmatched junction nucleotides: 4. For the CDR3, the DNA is TGTGCCAGCAGTTTTGGGACAGGGGGAGGCTACGAGCAGTACTTC. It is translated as CASSFGTGGGYEQYF.

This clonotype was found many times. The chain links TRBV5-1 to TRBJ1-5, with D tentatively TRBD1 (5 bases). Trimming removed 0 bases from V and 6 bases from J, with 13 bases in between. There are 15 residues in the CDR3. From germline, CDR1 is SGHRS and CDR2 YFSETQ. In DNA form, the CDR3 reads TGCGCCAGCAGCTTGGGAGGAGGGGCCTTTCAGCCCCAGCATTTT. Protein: CASSLGGGAFQPQHF.

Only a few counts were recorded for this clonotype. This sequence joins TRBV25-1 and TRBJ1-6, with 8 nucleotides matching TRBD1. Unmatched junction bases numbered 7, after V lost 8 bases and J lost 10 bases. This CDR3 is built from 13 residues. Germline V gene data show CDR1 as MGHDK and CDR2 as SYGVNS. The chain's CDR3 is CASAQGAASPLHF. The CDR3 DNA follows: TGTGCCAGCGCTCAGGGGGCAGCGTCACCCCTCCACTTT. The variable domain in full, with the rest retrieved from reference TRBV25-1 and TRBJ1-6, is EADIYQTPRYLVIGTGKKITLECSQTMGHDKMYWYQQDPGMELHLIHYSYGVNSTEKGDLSSESTVSRIRTEHFPLTLESARPSHTSQYLCASAQGAASPLHFGNGTRLTVT.

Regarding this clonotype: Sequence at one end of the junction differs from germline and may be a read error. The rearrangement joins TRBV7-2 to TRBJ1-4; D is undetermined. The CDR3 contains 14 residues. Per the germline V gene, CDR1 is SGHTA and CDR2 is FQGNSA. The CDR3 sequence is CASSPRTSNGKLFF. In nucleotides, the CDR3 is TGTGCCAGCAGCCCCCGGACCTCTAATGGAAAACTGTTTTTT.

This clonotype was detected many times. CDR3 residues: CATSDTGVSPQHF. The CDR3 nucleotides are TGTGCCACCAGTGATACAGGGGTGTCGCCCCAGCATTTT. The chain couples TRBV24-1 to TRBJ1-5; TRBD1 agrees at 7 bases. The CDR3 sequence is 13 residues long. V lost 3 bases to trimming and J lost 9 bases; unmatched junction nucleotides: 4. Germline V gene sequence: CDR1 KGHDR, CDR2 SFDVKD.

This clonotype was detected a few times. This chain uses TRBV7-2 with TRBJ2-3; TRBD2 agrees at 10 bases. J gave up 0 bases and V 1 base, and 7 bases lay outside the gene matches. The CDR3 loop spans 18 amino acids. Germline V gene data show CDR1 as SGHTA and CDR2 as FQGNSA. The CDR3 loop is CASSLGLLAGPSTDTQYF. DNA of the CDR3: TGTGCCAGCAGCTTAGGGTTACTAGCGGGGCCTAGCACAGATACGCAGTATTTT.

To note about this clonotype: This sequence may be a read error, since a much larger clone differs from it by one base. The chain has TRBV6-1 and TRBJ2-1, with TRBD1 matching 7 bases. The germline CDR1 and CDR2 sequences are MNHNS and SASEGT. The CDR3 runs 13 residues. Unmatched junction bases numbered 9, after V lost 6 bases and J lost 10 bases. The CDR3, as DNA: TGTGCCAGCAGCTCCAGGGGGTCTAACGAGCAGTTCTTC. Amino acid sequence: CASSSRGSNEQFF.

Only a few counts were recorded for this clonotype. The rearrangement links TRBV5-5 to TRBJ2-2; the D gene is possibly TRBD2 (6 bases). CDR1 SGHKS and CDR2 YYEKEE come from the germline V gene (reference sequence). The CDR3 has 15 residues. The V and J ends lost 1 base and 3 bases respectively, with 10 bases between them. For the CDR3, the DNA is TGTGCCAGCAGCTTGCAATCGGGGGACACCGGGGAGCTGTTTTTT. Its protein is CASSLQSGDTGELFF.

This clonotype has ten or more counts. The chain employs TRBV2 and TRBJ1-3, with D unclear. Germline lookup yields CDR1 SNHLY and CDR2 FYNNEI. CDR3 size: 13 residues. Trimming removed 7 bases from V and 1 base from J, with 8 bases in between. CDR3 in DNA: TGTGCCAGCATGCGGGGTTCTGGAAACACCATATATTTT. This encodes CASMRGSGNTIYF.

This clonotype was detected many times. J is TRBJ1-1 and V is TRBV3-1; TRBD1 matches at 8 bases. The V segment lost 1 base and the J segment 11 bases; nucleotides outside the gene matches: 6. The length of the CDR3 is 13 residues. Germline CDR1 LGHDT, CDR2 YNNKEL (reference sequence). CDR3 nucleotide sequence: TGTGCCAGCAGCCAAGTGGCGACAGGGGTGGCTTTCTTT. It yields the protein CASSQVATGVAFF.

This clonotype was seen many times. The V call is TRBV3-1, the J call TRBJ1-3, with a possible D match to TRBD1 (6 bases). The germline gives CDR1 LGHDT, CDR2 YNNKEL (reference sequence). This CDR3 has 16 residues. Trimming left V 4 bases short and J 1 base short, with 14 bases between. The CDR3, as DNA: TGTGCCAGCAGCCGAGTAAGGACAGCGTCTGGAAACACCATATATTTT. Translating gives CASSRVRTASGNTIYF.